The clone carrying this TCR beta chain was observed many times. The target antigen is unknown. This specimen comes from a study of human T cells and chemical hapten exposure. Looking at the study overall: From small differences in pooled library volume came most of the variation in per-sample TCR yields.

This sample's time point: pre-sensitization, week 0. The sample's treatment: therapeutic diphenylcyclopropenone sensitization with weekly scalp DPC. This CDR3 has 14 residues. The V and J ends lost 10 bases and 1 base respectively, with 14 bases between them. Germline V gives CDR1 LNHDA, CDR2 SQIVND (reference sequence). TCRdb re-derived calls from the RACE reads in MiXCR, one entry per CDR3 protein. The sample records around 330,000 distinct CDR3 sequences, over 5% being singletons. Overall study findings and caveats: Because they had alopecia, donors may respond immunologically unlike healthy people.

The sequence was collected from a woman younger than 30 with alopecia areata. Some clones in this sample may be carry-over from other donors' samples. Sequencing was performed on whole blood, taken in connection with sensitization to the hapten diphenylcyclopropenone (DPC). The rearrangement joins TRBV19 to TRBJ1-5; D remains unclear. The CDR3 coding sequence is TGTGCCACGGGGTGGTCAGGCAGCAATCAGCCCCAGCATTTT. Protein product: CATGWSGSNQPQHF.